The 32 T cell receptor beta chains below all came from one sample that was sequenced in a study of CD8 T cells in ankylosing spondylitis. One entry per CDR3 protein, called by TCRdb with MiXCR from the 5' RACE reads. The table includes approximately 240,000 distinct CDR3 sequences, about 24% detected once. Sequenced sample: blood, either unsorted or a sorted T cell fraction (not recorded which). These receptors came from a male donor with ankylosing spondylitis or in good health (not recorded which).

This clonotype turned up a few times. The rearrangement joins TRBV20-1 to TRBJ1-1; D is undetermined. This CDR3 region has 11 residues. The V end was cut by 8 bases, the J end by 3 bases, with 10 bases between. Looked up from germline, CDR1 is DFQATT and CDR2 is SNEGSKA (reference sequence). The CDR3 sequence is CSWEWDTEAFF. In DNA, the CDR3 is TGCAGTTGGGAATGGGACACTGAAGCTTTCTTT.

V usage is TRBV10-3 and J usage is TRBJ2-5, with D uncertain. Germline lookup yields CDR1 ENHRY and CDR2 SYGVKD. V lost 10 bases and J 3 bases, leaving 12 bases between the germline ends. The CDR3 totals 12 residues. For the CDR3, the DNA is TGTGCCACAAGCCCAGATAAAGAGACCCAGTACTTC. As protein: CATSPDKETQYF.

The chain couples TRBV20-1 to TRBJ2-2, with TRBD2 identical over 10 bases. Germline CDR1 and CDR2: DFQATT and SNEGSKA (reference sequence). With V trimmed by 7 bases and J by 1 base, 3 bases remained unmatched. The CDR3 runs 14 residues. Here the CDR3 reads CSVLAGRNTGELFF. DNA for the CDR3: TGCAGTGTACTAGCGGGGCGGAACACCGGGGAGCTGTTTTTT.

This clonotype was detected many times. V and J are TRBV12-3 or TRBV12-4 and TRBJ2-5, with 8 bases that match TRBD2. The V and J ends lost 5 bases and 5 bases, in that order; junction bases with no gene match: 10. CDR3 length equals 15 residues. The CDR3 nucleotides read TGTGCCAGCAGTCCTACTAGCGGTTTTGAGGAGACCCAGTACTTC. It yields the protein CASSPTSGFEETQYF.

A few counts support this clonotype. V gene TRBV29-1 combines with J gene TRBJ2-2, with 7 positions matching TRBD2. Losses at the gene ends were 7 bases for V and 4 bases for J; bases not matched to a gene: 6. There are 13 residues in the CDR3. CDR1 is SQVTM and CDR2 is ANQGSEA in the germline V gene. The chain's CDR3 is CSASGVSTGELFF. CDR3 bases: TGCAGCGCAAGCGGGGTATCCACCGGGGAGCTGTTTTTT.

The chain uses TRBV5-1 and TRBJ2-1; 9 positions agree with TRBD2. The V gene end was trimmed by 2 bases and the J gene end by 8 bases; junction bases not matched to a gene: 8. The CDR3 spans 15 residues. In germline, CDR1 is SGHRS, CDR2 YFSETQ. CDR3 sequence: CASSFARGGFDEQFF. The CDR3 DNA is TGCGCCAGCAGCTTCGCGCGGGGGGGGTTCGATGAGCAGTTCTTC.

This clonotype has a count of ten or more. One end of the junction fails to match germline, which may point to a read error. The chain has TRBV20-1 and TRBJ2-3; D might be TRBD1 (5 bases). The CDR3 is made up of 15 amino acids. CDR1 is DFQATT, CDR2 SNEGSKA, per germline (reference sequence). The CDR3 DNA sequence: TGCAGTGCTGGAGACAGTGGTACCCGCACAGATACGCAGTATTTT. It translates to CSAGDSGTRTDTQYF.

As concerns this clonotype: A much bigger clone sits one base away, suggesting this may be a read error. V and J are TRBV6-1 and TRBJ2-2, with a possible D match to TRBD2 (5 bases). The germline CDR1 and CDR2 sequences are MNHNS and SASEGT. This CDR3 has 15 residues. The CDR3 reads CAATRFGLNTRELFF. Here the CDR3 DNA reads TGTGCCGCTACTCGCTTCGGACTGAACACCAGGGAGCTGTTTTTT.

Regarding this clonotype: Compared with germline, one end of the junction differs, possibly owing to a read error. The chain carries TRBV12-3 or TRBV12-4 and TRBJ2-1, with TRBD1 matching 7 bases. This CDR3 has 15 residues. CDR3 in DNA: TGTGCCACCAGTTTCCGAGGGGGCCCCTACAATGAGCAGTTCTTC. Amino acids: CATSFRGGPYNEQFF.

There are a few counts of this clonotype. The chain combines TRBV20-1 with TRBJ2-2; TRBD1 matches 12 bases. V dropped 4 bases and J dropped 7; count of bases not matched to a gene: 16. Germline values: CDR1 DFQATT, CDR2 SNEGSKA (reference sequence). This CDR3 is built from 18 residues. CDR3 sequence (DNA): TGCAGTGCTACCAGCCTGGGGGGGGGACAGGGGGCGCACGGGGAGCTGTTTTTT. Amino acid sequence: CSATSLGGGQGAHGELFF.

The sample holds many counts of this clonotype. The chain has TRBV12-3 or TRBV12-4 and TRBJ1-1, with 7 bases that match TRBD1. V lost 5 bases to trimming and J lost 10 bases; unmatched junction nucleotides: 10. This CDR3 has 13 amino acids. CDR3 region: CASSAGPRGGAFF. The CDR3 DNA sequence: TGTGCCAGCAGTGCGGGCCCCAGGGGGGGAGCTTTCTTT.

The table lists this clonotype with a few counts. The chain has TRBV7-2 and TRBJ2-7; the D is unclear. The CDR3 is 16 residues long. In germline, CDR1 is SGHTA, CDR2 FQGNSA. Trimming removed 0 bases at V and 3 bases at J, with 15 bases between. CDR3 in amino acids: CASSLAGTVGNYEQYF. CDR3 bases: TGTGCCAGCAGCTTAGCGGGCACCGTGGGGAACTACGAGCAGTACTTC.

The table lists this clonotype with many counts. The chain is built from TRBV7-9 and TRBJ2-3, with 13 positions matching TRBD2. This CDR3 comprises 17 residues. Germline V gene sequence: CDR1 SEHNR, CDR2 FQNEAQ (reference sequence). V lost 5 bases and J lost 1; bases outside the gene matches: 6. The CDR3, as DNA: TGTGCCAGCAGCCAGGGACTAGCGGGGAAACGCACAGATACGCAGTATTTT. This encodes CASSQGLAGKRTDTQYF. Looking up the rest from reference TRBV7-9 and TRBJ2-3 gives the full variable domain: DTGVSQNPRHKITKRGQNVTFRCDPISEHNRLYWYRQTLGQGPEFLTYFQNEAQLEKSRLLSDRFSAERPKGSFSTLEIQRTEQGDSAMYLCASSQGLAGKRTDTQYFGPGTRLTVL.

The chain joins TRBV20-1 to TRBJ2-1, with 8 bases matching TRBD1. J was trimmed by 6 bases and V by 0 bases; bases with no gene match: 7. Germline V gene sequence: CDR1 DFQATT, CDR2 SNEGSKA (reference sequence). The CDR3 loop spans 15 amino acids. CDR3 residues: CSARDPGGEANEQFF. The DNA of the CDR3 is TGCAGTGCTAGAGACCCAGGGGGCGAGGCCAATGAGCAGTTCTTC.

This clonotype was picked up a small number of times. This chain uses TRBV29-1 with TRBJ2-5; D is ambiguous. V was pared by 3 bases and J by 1 base, with 9 bases between. The CDR3 totals 13 residues. CDR1 SQVTM and CDR2 ANQGSEA come from the germline V gene. As DNA, the CDR3 is TGCAGCGTTGACCGGGTGACCCAAGAGACCCAGTACTTC. It yields the protein CSVDRVTQETQYF.

This clonotype was seen at least ten times. The chain joins TRBV20-1 to TRBJ2-1; D is perhaps TRBD1 (6 bases). Per the germline V gene, CDR1 is DFQATT and CDR2 is SNEGSKA (reference sequence). The CDR3 extends over 14 amino acids. The germline V and J ends were trimmed by 5 bases and 6 bases, with 17 bases remaining between them. For the CDR3, the DNA is TGCAGTGCTTACAGGGTTCCTTTACCCAATGAGCAGTTCTTC. This codes for CSAYRVPLPNEQFF.

This chain links TRBV20-1 with TRBJ1-6, with D possibly being TRBD1 (6 bases). Deletions cut 4 bases from V and 7 bases from J, with 20 bases between. The CDR3 has 16 amino acids. Germline loops: CDR1 DFQATT, CDR2 SNEGSKA (reference sequence). CDR3 DNA: TGCAGTGCTAAAGGTGTGGGGGGCGCGGGGAATTCACCCCTCCACTTT. It specifies CSAKGVGGAGNSPLHF.

The CDR3 sequence is CAISESGRAGSPLHF. In DNA, the CDR3 is TGTGCCATCAGTGAGTCAGGAAGGGCTGGATCACCCCTCCACTTT. The chain is built from TRBV10-3 and TRBJ1-6; no clear D gene. The V and J ends lost 0 bases and 10 bases respectively, with 13 bases between them. Germline loops: CDR1 ENHRY, CDR2 SYGVKD. This CDR3 spans 15 amino acids.

This clonotype was picked up many times. J is TRBJ1-1 and V is TRBV20-1; no clear D. CDR1 and CDR2 from the germline V gene are DFQATT and SNEGSKA (reference sequence). This CDR3 region has 12 residues. The V end was cut by 3 bases, the J end by 6 bases, with 11 bases between. CDR3 nucleotide sequence: TGCAGTGCTAGGCGAGGGAAATCTGAAGCTTTCTTT. It translates to CSARRGKSEAFF.

The chain couples TRBV30 to TRBJ2-5, with D hard to call. The CDR3 is 11 amino acids. The germline V gene encodes CDR1 GTSNPN and CDR2 SVGIG (reference sequence). The V end lost 5 bases, the J end lost 0 bases, and 4 bases lay between the germline ends. CDR3 bases: TGTGCCTGGGGGGACCAAGAGACCCAGTACTTC. Its protein product is CAWGDQETQYF.

This clonotype has a count of ten or more. The chain employs TRBV12-3 or TRBV12-4 and TRBJ1-2; a weak D match, TRBD1 (6 bases). Trimming took 6 bases from V and 0 from J, leaving 11 bases between them. This CDR3 is 14 amino acids long. CDR3 loop: CASRRDTPNYGYTF. The CDR3 region has the DNA TGTGCCAGCAGACGGGACACCCCTAACTATGGCTACACCTTC.

This clonotype was found many times. Germline is not matched at one junction end, which may reflect a read error. The V gene is TRBV12-3 or TRBV12-4, the J gene TRBJ1-4; 8 bases are shared with TRBD1. CDR3 length: 15 residues. CDR3 loop: CASSLDRGPNEKLFF. DNA for the CDR3: TGTGCCAGCAGCTTAGACAGGGGCCCCAATGAAAAACTGTTTTTT.

This clonotype appeared a few times. This clone may be a read error of a much larger clone one base away. The chain has TRBV20-1 and TRBJ2-7; tentatively, D is TRBD2 (5 bases). Germline assignment: CDR1 DFQATT and CDR2 SNEGSKA (reference sequence). V was shortened by 5 bases and J by 7 bases, with 9 bases between the two germline ends. This CDR3 comprises 10 residues. CDR3 region: CSAQREEQYF. The CDR3 nucleotides are TGCAGTGCTCAAAGGGAGGAGCAGTACTTC.

This chain uses TRBV12-3 or TRBV12-4 with TRBJ1-1; no clear D gene. The V end was cut by 7 bases, the J end by 0 bases, with 3 bases between. The CDR3 has 11 residues. The CDR3 bases are TGTGCCAGCACTGTGAACACTGAAGCTTTCTTT. Its translation: CASTVNTEAFF.

This chain uses TRBV7-3 with TRBJ2-1, with TRBD2 matching 10 bases. Germline lookup yields CDR1 SGHTA and CDR2 FQGTGA. V lost 3 bases to trimming and J lost 16 bases; unmatched junction nucleotides: 9. The CDR3 contains 13 residues. CDR3 DNA: TGTGCCAGCAGCTTGACACTAGCGGGGATCGCTTTCTTC. Its protein is CASSLTLAGIAFF.

At least ten counts were recorded for this clonotype. The chain links TRBV6-1 to TRBJ2-6, with 8 bases lining up with TRBD1. The CDR3 covers 15 residues. The V gene end was trimmed by 7 bases and the J gene end by 4 bases; junction bases not matched to a gene: 6. Germline CDR1 MNHNS, CDR2 SASEGT. In DNA form, the CDR3 reads TGTGCCAGCACCCGGACAGGGCAAGGGGCCAACGTCCTGACTTTC. Protein sequence: CASTRTGQGANVLTF.

The table lists this clonotype with many counts. This sequence joins TRBV12-3 or TRBV12-4 and TRBJ2-1; a possible D gene is TRBD2 (6 bases). The CDR3 consists of 15 residues. Trimming stripped 2 bases from V and 0 bases from J, with 8 bases between. The CDR3 sequence is CASSLRGSSYNEQFF. CDR3 DNA sequence: TGTGCCAGCAGTTTACGGGGGAGCTCCTACAATGAGCAGTTCTTC.

This clonotype occurred many times. The chain joins TRBV18 to TRBJ2-1, with a tentative D call TRBD1 (5 bases). CDR3 length equals 15 residues. Trimming pared 0 bases from V and 10 bases from J, leaving 16 bases between. Per germline, CDR1 KGHSH and CDR2 LQKENI. CDR3 protein: CASSPPARADREQFF. CDR3 sequence (DNA): TGTGCCAGCTCACCACCAGCCAGGGCCGATAGGGAGCAGTTCTTC.

The chain carries TRBV29-1 and TRBJ2-3, with D perhaps TRBD2 (7 bases). The germline V gene has CDR1 SQVTM and CDR2 ANQGSEA. Trimming shortened V by 1 base and J by 5 bases, and 13 bases separated the two germline ends. The CDR3 runs 14 residues. CDR3 coding DNA: TGCAGCGTTGAAGTGCGGGGGCTGGTAGATACGCAGTATTTT. Translated: CSVEVRGLVDTQYF.

This clonotype was detected many times. This sequence joins TRBV29-1 and TRBJ2-7; possibly TRBD1 for D (5 bases). The V and J ends lost 0 bases and 2 bases respectively, with 8 bases between them. From germline, CDR1 is SQVTM and CDR2 ANQGSEA. The CDR3 covers 13 residues. This CDR3 reads CSVEERQTYEQYF. CDR3 nucleotide sequence: TGCAGCGTTGAAGAGAGACAGACCTACGAGCAGTACTTC.

The chain carries TRBV6-1 and TRBJ2-1; a possible D gene is TRBD1 (6 bases). The germline V and J ends were trimmed by 5 bases and 7 bases, with 15 bases remaining between them. The CDR3 consists of 14 residues. The germline V gene encodes CDR1 MNHNS and CDR2 SASEGT. The CDR3 nucleotides read TGTGCCAGCAGTCCAGGGGTTTCGCGAAATGAGCAGTTCTTC. It translates to CASSPGVSRNEQFF.

This clonotype came up a few times. The J gene is TRBJ2-3, the V gene TRBV20-1; D not resolved. Germline loops: CDR1 DFQATT, CDR2 SNEGSKA (reference sequence). CDR3 length: 12 residues. V lost 2 bases, J lost 5 bases, and 8 bases lay in between. CDR3 nucleotide sequence: TGCAGTGCTAGAATACGGCAAGATACGCAGTATTTT. Translated: CSARIRQDTQYF.